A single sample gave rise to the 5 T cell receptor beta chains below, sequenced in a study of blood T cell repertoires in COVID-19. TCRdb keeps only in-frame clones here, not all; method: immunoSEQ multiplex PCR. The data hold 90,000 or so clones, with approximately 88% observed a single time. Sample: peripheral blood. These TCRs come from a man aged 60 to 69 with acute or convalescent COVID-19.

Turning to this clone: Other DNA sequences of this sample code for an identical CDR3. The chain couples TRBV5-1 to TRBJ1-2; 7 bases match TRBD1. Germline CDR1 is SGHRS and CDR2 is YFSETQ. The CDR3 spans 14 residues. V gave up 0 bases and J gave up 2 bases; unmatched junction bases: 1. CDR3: CASSLDRGNYGYTF. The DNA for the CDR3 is TGCGCCAGCAGCTTGGACAGGGGCAACTATGGCTACACCTTC. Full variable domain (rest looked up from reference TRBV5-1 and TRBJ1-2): KAGVTQTPRYLIKTRGQQVTLSCSPISGHRSVSWYQQTPGQGLQFLFEYFSETQRNKGNFPGRFSGRQFSNSRSEMNVSTLELGDSALYLCASSLDRGNYGYTFGSGTRLTVV.

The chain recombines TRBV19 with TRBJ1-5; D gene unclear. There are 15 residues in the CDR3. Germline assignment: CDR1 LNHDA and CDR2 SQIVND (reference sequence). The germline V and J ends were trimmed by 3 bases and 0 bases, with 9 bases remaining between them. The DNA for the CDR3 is TGTGCCAGTAGTATCAGGCAGCATAGCAATCAGCCCCAGCATTTT. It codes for CASSIRQHSNQPQHF. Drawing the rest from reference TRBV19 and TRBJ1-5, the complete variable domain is DGGITQSPKYLFRKEGQNVTLSCEQNLNHDAMYWYRQDPGQGLRLIYYSQIVNDFQKGDIAEGYSVSREKKESFPLTVTSAQKNPTAFYLCASSIRQHSNQPQHFGDGTRLSIL.

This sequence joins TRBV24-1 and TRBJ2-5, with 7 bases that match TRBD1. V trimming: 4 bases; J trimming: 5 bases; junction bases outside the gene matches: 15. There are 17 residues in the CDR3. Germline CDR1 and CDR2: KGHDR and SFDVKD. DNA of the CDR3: TGTGCCACCAGTGACCCGAAGGGAACAGGGGTGAGCGAGACCCAGTACTTC. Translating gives CATSDPKGTGVSETQYF.

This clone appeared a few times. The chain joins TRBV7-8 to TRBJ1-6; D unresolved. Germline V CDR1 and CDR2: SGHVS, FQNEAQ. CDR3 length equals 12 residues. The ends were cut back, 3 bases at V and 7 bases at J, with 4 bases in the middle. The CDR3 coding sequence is TGTGCCAGCAGCTTTATCAATTCACCCCTCCACTTT. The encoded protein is CASSFINSPLHF.

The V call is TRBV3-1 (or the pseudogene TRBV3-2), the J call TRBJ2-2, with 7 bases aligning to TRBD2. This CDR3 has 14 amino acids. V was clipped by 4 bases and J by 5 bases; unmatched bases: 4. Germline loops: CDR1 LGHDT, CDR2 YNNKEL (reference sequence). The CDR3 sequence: CASSRLARTGELFF. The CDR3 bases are TGTGCCAGCAGCCGACTAGCTAGAACCGGGGAGCTGTTTTTT.